Sequencing of this T cell receptor beta chain was carried out in a study of cytomegalovirus exposure and HLA in healthy donors. Study-level results: Available immune exposure information was restricted to CMV serostatus only.

In the case of this clone: What it binds is not known.

Germline assignment: CDR1 SEHNR and CDR2 FQNEAQ (reference sequence). V shed 1 base and J shed 5 bases, with 17 bases lying between them. This CDR3 is 16 amino acids long. With 60 Vbeta and 13 Jbeta primers, the PCR was carried out. Under the authors' procedure: As a later analysis found, there were approximately 80 million unique TCR beta chains, of which roughly 11 million were shared. Libraries were prepared by immunoSEQ multiplex PCR; TCRdb keeps only in-frame clonotypes and omits some of them. The DNA gave D and trimming, while V, J and clone size come from that table. The sample contains roughly 200,000 clones, less than 80% of which appear only once.

This chain connects TRBV7-9 to TRBJ2-5, with D possibly being TRBD1 (5 bases). This sequence was found in a woman in her 30s in good health and CMV-seropositive. The sample was PBMCs. CDR3 residues: CASSLEVDSNSETQYF. The CDR3 bases are TGTGCCAGCAGCTTAGAAGTAGACAGTAACTCCGAGACCCAGTACTTC.